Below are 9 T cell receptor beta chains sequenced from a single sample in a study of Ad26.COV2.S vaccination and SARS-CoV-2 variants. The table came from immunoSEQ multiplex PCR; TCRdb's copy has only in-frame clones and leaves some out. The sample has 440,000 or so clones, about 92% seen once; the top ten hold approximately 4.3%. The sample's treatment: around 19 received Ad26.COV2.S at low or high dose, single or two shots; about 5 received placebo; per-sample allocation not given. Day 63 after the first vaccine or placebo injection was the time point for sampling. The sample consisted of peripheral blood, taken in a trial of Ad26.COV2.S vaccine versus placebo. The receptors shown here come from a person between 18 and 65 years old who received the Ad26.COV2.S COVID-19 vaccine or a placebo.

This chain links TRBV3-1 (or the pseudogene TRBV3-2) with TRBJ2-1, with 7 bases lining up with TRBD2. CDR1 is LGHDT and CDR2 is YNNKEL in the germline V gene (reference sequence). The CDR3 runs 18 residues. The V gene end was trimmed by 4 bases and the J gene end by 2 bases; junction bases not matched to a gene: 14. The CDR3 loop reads CASSPLCGRKATYNEQFF. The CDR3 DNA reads TGTGCCAGCAGCCCGCTTTGCGGGAGAAAGGCCACCTACAATGAGCAGTTCTTC.

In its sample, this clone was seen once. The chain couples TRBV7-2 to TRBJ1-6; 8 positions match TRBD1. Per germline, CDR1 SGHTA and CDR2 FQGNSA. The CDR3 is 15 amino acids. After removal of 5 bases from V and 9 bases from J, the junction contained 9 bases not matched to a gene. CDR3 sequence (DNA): TGTGCCAGCAGCCCTACGGACAGGGACGGTTCACCCCTCCACTTT. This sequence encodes CASSPTDRDGSPLHF.

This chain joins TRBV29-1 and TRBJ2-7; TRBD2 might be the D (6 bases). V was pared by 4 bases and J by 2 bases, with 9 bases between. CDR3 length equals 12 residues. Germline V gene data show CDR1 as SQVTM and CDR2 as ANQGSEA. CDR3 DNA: TGCAGCGTTGTCCGGGGGACCTACGAGCAGTACTTC. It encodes CSVVRGTYEQYF.

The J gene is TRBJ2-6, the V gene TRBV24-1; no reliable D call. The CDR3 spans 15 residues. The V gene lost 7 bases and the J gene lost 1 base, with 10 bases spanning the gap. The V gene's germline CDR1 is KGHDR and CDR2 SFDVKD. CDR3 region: CATSDIKSGANVLTF. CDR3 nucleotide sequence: TGTGCCACCAGCGACATAAAGTCTGGGGCCAACGTCCTGACTTTC.

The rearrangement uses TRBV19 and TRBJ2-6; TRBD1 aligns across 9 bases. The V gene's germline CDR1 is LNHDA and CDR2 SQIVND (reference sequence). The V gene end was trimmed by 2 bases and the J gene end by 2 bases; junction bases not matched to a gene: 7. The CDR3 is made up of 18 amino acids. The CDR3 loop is CASSITTGGAAGANVLTF. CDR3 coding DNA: TGTGCCAGTAGTATAACCACAGGGGGCGCCGCTGGGGCCAACGTCCTGACTTTC.

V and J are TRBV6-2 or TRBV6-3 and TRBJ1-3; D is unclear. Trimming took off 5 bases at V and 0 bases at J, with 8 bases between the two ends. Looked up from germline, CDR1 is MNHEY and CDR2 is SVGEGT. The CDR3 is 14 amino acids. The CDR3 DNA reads TGTGCCAGCAGTCAGGACCGCTCTGGAAACACCATATATTTT. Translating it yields CASSQDRSGNTIYF.

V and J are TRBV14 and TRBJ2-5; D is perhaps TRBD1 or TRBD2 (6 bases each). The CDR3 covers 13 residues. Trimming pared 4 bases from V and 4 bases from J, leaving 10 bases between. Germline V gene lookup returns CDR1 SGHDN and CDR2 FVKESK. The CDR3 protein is CASSPQGGETQYF. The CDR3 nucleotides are TGTGCCAGCAGCCCACAGGGAGGAGAGACCCAGTACTTC. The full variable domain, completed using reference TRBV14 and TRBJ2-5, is EAGVTQFPSHSVIEKGQTVTLRCDPISGHDNLYWYRRVMGKEIKFLLHFVKESKQDESGMPNNRFLAERTGGTYSTLKVQPAELEDSGVYFCASSPQGGETQYFGPGTRLLVL.

This CDR3 is CASSLRASGYPYEQYF. The CDR3 DNA reads as TGTGCCAGCAGCTTAAGGGCTAGCGGATATCCCTACGAGCAGTACTTC. V is TRBV7-3 and J is TRBJ2-7; TRBD2 aligns across 7 bases. The length of the CDR3 is 16 residues. The V gene end was trimmed by 1 base and the J gene end by 2 bases; junction bases not matched to a gene: 8. Germline-derived CDR1 and CDR2 are SGHTA and FQGTGA.

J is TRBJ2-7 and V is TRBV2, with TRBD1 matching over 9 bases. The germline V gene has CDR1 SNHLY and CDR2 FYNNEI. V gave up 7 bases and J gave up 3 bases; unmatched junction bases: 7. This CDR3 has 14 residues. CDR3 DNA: TGTGCCAGCAAACCGGGACAGGGAGTCTACGAGCAGTACTTC. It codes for CASKPGQGVYEQYF.